Following are 21 T cell receptor beta chains from one sample sequenced in a study of blood T cell repertoires in COVID-19. Here immunoSEQ multiplex PCR was the method, and the copy in TCRdb shows in-frame clones only, minus some. In the table there are approximately 150,000 clones, around 80% of which are singletons. Sequencing was carried out using peripheral blood. The source of these receptors is a human donor with acute or convalescent COVID-19. The donor label of this sample is uncertain.

The chain is built from TRBV30 and TRBJ1-1; the D is unclear. V was trimmed by 5 bases and J by 10 bases, leaving 8 bases between them. Germline CDR1 reads GTSNPN; CDR2 reads SVGIG (reference sequence). This CDR3 contains 9 residues. CDR3: CAWAPGAFF. CDR3 bases: TGTGCCTGGGCGCCCGGAGCTTTCTTT.

A few counts support this clone. J is TRBJ1-2 and V is TRBV30, with D uncertain. From germline, CDR1 is GTSNPN and CDR2 SVGIG (reference sequence). V gave up 0 bases and J gave up 1 base, with 6 bases separating them. CDR3 length: 13 amino acids. CDR3 sequence (DNA): TGTGCCTGGAGTGTAAACAGTAACTATGGCTACACCTTC. Its translation: CAWSVNSNYGYTF.

The chain links TRBV4-1 to TRBJ1-2; perhaps TRBD1 as D (6 bases). The germline V and J ends were trimmed by 0 bases and 4 bases, with 12 bases remaining between them. Germline loops: CDR1 MGHRA, CDR2 YSYEKL. This CDR3 is built from 15 residues. The CDR3 loop reads CASSQEGGVTYGYTF. The CDR3 region has the DNA TGCGCCAGCAGCCAAGAAGGGGGAGTCACCTATGGCTACACCTTC.

The J gene is TRBJ1-4, the V gene TRBV30, with 9 bases matching TRBD1. Germline-derived CDR1 and CDR2 are GTSNPN and SVGIG (reference sequence). Unmatched junction bases numbered 15, after V lost 8 bases and J lost 8 bases. This CDR3 contains 15 residues. In nucleotides, the CDR3 is TGTGCCAGCAGCCATACAGGGGGCGGAGGCGAAAAACTGTTTTTT. Translating it yields CASSHTGGGGEKLFF.

The chain joins TRBV12-1 to TRBJ2-1; TRBD2 is the table's D call, not checked against the DNA. TRBV12-1 is tagged as a pseudogene. This CDR3 spans 16 amino acids. The DNA for the CDR3 is TGTGCCAGCAGCTTTCCGGGCGGGGAGAACTACAATGAGCAGTTCTTC. Translating gives CASSFPGGENYNEQFF.

The V gene is TRBV21-1, the J gene TRBJ1-1. TRBV21-1 is a pseudogene locus. This CDR3 is built from 12 residues. This CDR3 is CARGGMNTEAFF. CDR3 nucleotide sequence: TGTGCCAGGGGAGGGATGAACACTGAAGCTTTCTTT.

The chain carries TRBV19 and TRBJ1-2, with 9 bases matching TRBD1. The CDR3 contains 15 residues. From germline, CDR1 is LNHDA and CDR2 SQIVND (reference sequence). The V gene end was trimmed by 7 bases and the J gene end by 4 bases; junction bases not matched to a gene: 10. CDR3 coding DNA: TGTGCCAGTACCCTCTACGGACAGGGGTCCTATGGCTACACCTTC. Translation: CASTLYGQGSYGYTF.

V usage is TRBV6-2 or TRBV6-3 and J usage is TRBJ2-7, with a tentative D call TRBD2 (7 bases). V was trimmed by 3 bases and J by 0 bases, leaving 21 bases between them. Germline V gene sequence: CDR1 MNHEY, CDR2 SVGEGT. The CDR3 loop spans 18 amino acids. The CDR3 protein is CASSYVLVRGTLSYEQYF. The CDR3 DNA is TGTGCCAGCAGTTATGTGCTCGTGCGGGGGACACTCTCCTACGAGCAGTACTTC.

The chain recombines TRBV7-9 with TRBJ1-2, with D perhaps matching TRBD1 (5 bases). Germline V gene lookup returns CDR1 SEHNR and CDR2 FQNEAQ (reference sequence). The CDR3 is made up of 14 amino acids. Trimming took off 2 bases at V and 5 bases at J, with 12 bases between the two ends. CDR3 in amino acids: CASSLTQAAYGYTF. In DNA form, the CDR3 reads TGTGCCAGCAGCTTAACACAGGCTGCATATGGCTACACCTTC.

V is TRBV11-1 and J is TRBJ1-1, with 8 bases aligning to TRBD1. The CDR3 is 16 amino acids. Germline assignment: CDR1 SGHAT and CDR2 FQDESV (reference sequence). V trimming: 3 bases; J trimming: 1 base; junction bases outside the gene matches: 7. As DNA, the CDR3 is TGTGCCAGCAGCTTCGACGTGGGACAGGCGAACACTGAAGCTTTCTTT. Translated: CASSFDVGQANTEAFF.

This rearrangement joins TRBV28 to TRBJ1-3, with TRBD1 as a possible D gene (5 bases). Trimming removed 3 bases at V and 4 bases at J, with 10 bases between. From germline, CDR1 is MDHEN and CDR2 SYDVKM. The CDR3 consists of 14 residues. CDR3 bases: TGTGCCAGCAGTTTCAGGCAGGGAGGAAACACCATATATTTT. Residues: CASSFRQGGNTIYF. The full variable domain, with the rest looked up from reference TRBV28 and TRBJ1-3, is DVKVTQSSRYLVKRTGEKVFLECVQDMDHENMFWYRQDPGLGLRLIYFSYDVKMKEKGDIPEGYSVSREKKERFSLILESASTNQTSMYLCASSFRQGGNTIYFGEGSWLTVV.

V gene TRBV30 combines with J gene TRBJ2-3; possibly TRBD2 for D (7 bases). Between the trimmed V and J ends, which lost 2 bases and 0 bases, there was a span of 9 bases. The CDR3 has 14 amino acids. Germline CDR1 is GTSNPN and CDR2 is SVGIG (reference sequence). The CDR3 DNA is TGTGCCTGGAGTCGGGGGGCCAGCACAGATACGCAGTATTTT. Encoded protein: CAWSRGASTDTQYF.

V usage is TRBV20-1 and J usage is TRBJ1-1; D is ambiguous. CDR3 length: 11 amino acids. Germline V CDR1 and CDR2: DFQATT, SNEGSKA (reference sequence). Here the CDR3 DNA reads TGCAGGTGCAGTGAGAACACTGAAGCTTTCTTT. This encodes CRCSENTEAFF.

The rearrangement links TRBV5-1 to TRBJ2-5, with 11 bases that match TRBD1. CDR1 is SGHRS, CDR2 YFSETQ, per germline. Trimming removed 2 bases from V and 2 bases from J; junction bases left unmatched: 5. CDR3 length: 16 residues. DNA of the CDR3: TGCGCCAGCAGCTTCCGGGACAGGGGGACTCAAGAGACCCAGTACTTC. It codes for CASSFRDRGTQETQYF.

V and J are TRBV5-6 and TRBJ2-1; 8 bases line up with TRBD2. The germline V gene has CDR1 SGHDT and CDR2 YYEEEE. The CDR3 totals 16 residues. The ends lost 0 bases at V and 5 bases at J; junction bases unmatched: 7. The CDR3 protein is CASSLETGGRDNEQFF. The CDR3 DNA sequence: TGTGCCAGCAGCTTGGAGACGGGGGGGCGAGACAATGAGCAGTTCTTC. The complete variable domain, with remaining parts taken from reference TRBV5-6 and TRBJ2-1, reads DAGVTQSPTHLIKTRGQQVTLRCSPKSGHDTVSWYQQALGQGPQFIFQYYEEEERQRGNFPDRFSGHQFPNYSSELNVNALLLGDSALYLCASSLETGGRDNEQFFGPGTRLTVL.

The V and J genes are TRBV19 and TRBJ2-2; TRBD1 matches at 7 bases. CDR3 length: 14 amino acids. CDR1 and CDR2 (germline): LNHDA, SQIVND (reference sequence). Losses at the gene ends were 7 bases for V and 4 bases for J; bases not matched to a gene: 6. The CDR3 protein is CASTSGTATGELFF. The CDR3 nucleotides read TGTGCCAGTACCTCCGGGACAGCCACCGGGGAGCTGTTTTTT.

The chain employs TRBV7-2 and TRBJ1-2; 9 bases fit TRBD1. CDR1 is SGHTA, CDR2 FQGNSA, per germline. Unmatched junction bases numbered 4, after V lost 1 base and J lost 4 bases. The CDR3 runs to 15 residues. The CDR3 DNA reads TGTGCCAGCAGCTTAGACGGGACAGGGTCCTATGGCTACACCTTC. This codes for CASSLDGTGSYGYTF.

V and J are TRBV27 and TRBJ1-1; 7 nucleotides line up with TRBD1. The V gene end was trimmed by 6 bases and the J gene end by 7 bases; junction bases not matched to a gene: 14. Per the germline V gene, CDR1 is MNHEY and CDR2 is SMNVEV (reference sequence). The CDR3 is made up of 15 amino acids. The CDR3: CASRGGTRRGREAFF. In nucleotides, the CDR3 is TGTGCCAGCAGAGGGGGAACTAGAAGGGGGCGTGAAGCTTTCTTT.

This chain joins TRBV2 and TRBJ1-4, with a weak D call TRBD1 (5 bases). Germline values: CDR1 SNHLY, CDR2 FYNNEI. V was trimmed by 8 bases and J by 0 bases, leaving 13 bases between them. CDR3 length: 15 amino acids. The CDR3 is CASQRKGTTNEKLFF. In nucleotides, the CDR3 is TGTGCCAGCCAACGAAAGGGGACAACTAATGAAAAACTGTTTTTT.

The rearrangement joins TRBV3-1 (or the pseudogene TRBV3-2) to TRBJ1-6; D is unresolved. V was clipped by 0 bases and J by 8 bases, with 11 bases between them. Per germline, CDR1 LGHDT and CDR2 YNNKEL (reference sequence). This CDR3 region has 15 residues. CDR3 residues: CASSQDVTDYSPLHF. The CDR3 DNA follows: TGTGCCAGCAGCCAAGACGTAACAGATTATTCACCCCTCCACTTT.

The chain has TRBV5-6 and TRBJ1-2, with a weak D call TRBD1 (5 bases). The length of the CDR3 is 16 residues. The germline CDR1 and CDR2 sequences are SGHDT and YYEEEE. The V gene lost 4 bases and the J gene lost 0 bases, with 16 bases spanning the gap. CDR3 loop: CASSRTGDGSNYGYTF. In DNA, the CDR3 is TGTGCCAGCAGCCGGACGGGGGACGGATCTAACTATGGCTACACCTTC.